Listed below are T cell receptor beta chains from one sample, sequenced in a study of radiotherapy plus CTLA-4 blockade in lung cancer. Profiled with immunoSEQ multiplex PCR; TCRdb holds only in-frame clones, not every one. The sample contains about 95,000 clones, approximately 83% of which appear only once. The sequences come from peripheral blood, collected from a patient treated with radiotherapy plus ipilimumab. The source of these receptors is a human donor with non-small cell lung cancer who had stable disease on radiotherapy plus ipilimumab. CDR3s include the opening cysteine and the closing phenylalanine or tryptophan. A D gene is named only where the DNA matches it firmly. Size values are once, few and many counts, or a class for expanded clones, and some rows have none.

size: NA
length: 15
J: TRBJ2-3
V: TRBV7-9
D: NA
DNA: TGTGCCAGCAGCCCATATGGAGGGAACACAGATACGCAGTATTTT
CDR3: CASSPYGGNTDTQYF

size: NA
length: 17
J: TRBJ2-5
V: TRBV11-2
D: NA
DNA: TGTGCCAGCAGCTCCAGGGGGGGGTTGCGGGGACAAGAGACCCAGTACTTC
CDR3: CASSSRGGLRGQETQYF

size: once
length: 15
J: TRBJ2-1
V: TRBV9
D: TRBD2
DNA: TGTGCCAGCAGCGTAGGGACTAGCGGGGGGAATGAGCAGTTCTTC
CDR3: CASSVGTSGGNEQFF

size: NA
length: 17
J: TRBJ2-7
V: TRBV28
D: TRBD2
DNA: TGTGCCAGCAGTTTATGGCTAGCGGGTCAGAGCTCCTACGAGCAGTACTTC
CDR3: CASSLWLAGQSSYEQYF

size: NA
length: 15
J: TRBJ1-1
V: TRBV4-1
D: NA
DNA: TGCGCCAGCAGCCAATTGGGGGCTTTGAACACTGAAGCTTTCTTT
CDR3: CASSQLGALNTEAFF

size: NA
length: 15
J: TRBJ1-4
V: TRBV2
D: NA
DNA: TGTGCCAGCAGTGAGGTACGCGCCACTAATGAAAAACTGTTTTTT
CDR3: CASSEVRATNEKLFF

size: NA
length: 17
J: TRBJ1-1
V: TRBV5-1
D: NA
DNA: TGCGCCAGCAGCCCAGAGCGGGTGAAGGGCATGGACACTGAAGCTTTCTTT
CDR3: CASSPERVKGMDTEAFF

size: NA
length: 18
J: TRBJ2-1
V: TRBV7-2
D: NA
DNA: TGTGCCAGCAGCTTCTTAGGGAGTGGGGAAATTTCCTACAATGAGCAGTTCTTC
CDR3: CASSFLGSGEISYNEQFF

size: NA
length: 13
J: TRBJ2-5
V: TRBV6-4
D: NA
DNA: TGTGCCAGCAGTGAAGCGCCTGGGGGGACCCAGTACTTC
CDR3: CASSEAPGGTQYF

size: NA
length: 15
J: TRBJ2-5
V: TRBV30
D: NA
DNA: TGTGCCTGGGAAACACAGGGGGGGTCCGGGGAGACCCAGTACTTC
CDR3: CAWETQGGSGETQYF

size: NA
length: 16
J: TRBJ1-2
V: TRBV28
D: TRBD1
DNA: TGTGCCAGCAGTTTATTGCCCCTTTTGACAGGGTCCGGCTACACCTTC
CDR3: CASSLLPLLTGSGYTF

size: few
length: 16
J: TRBJ1-6
V: TRBV2
D: TRBD1
DNA: TGTGCCAGCAGAGGACAGGGAGGCTCCTATAATTCACCCCTCCACTTT
CDR3: CASRGQGGSYNSPLHF

size: NA
length: 14
J: TRBJ1-1
V: TRBV7-2
D: TRBD1
DNA: TGTGCCAGCAGCCTAGGCGGGACAGGGTGGCTAGCTTTCTTT
CDR3: CASSLGGTGWLAFF

size: NA
length: 15
J: TRBJ2-1
V: TRBV5-1
D: NA
DNA: TGCGCCAGCAGCGACCCGGGCCCTCCCTACAATGAGCAGTTCTTC
CDR3: CASSDPGPPYNEQFF

size: NA
length: 15
J: TRBJ1-4
V: TRBV12-1
D: NA
DNA: TGTGCCAGCAGCCGGAACCGGGACAGTCGTGAAAAACTGTTTTTT
CDR3: CASSRNRDSREKLFF

size: few
length: 20
J: TRBJ1-1
V: TRBV5-4
D: NA
DNA: TGTGCCAGCAGCCCTCGGCGGGGGGGGGCACCGGAGGCGGGGAACACTGAAGCTTTCTTT
CDR3: CASSPRRGGAPEAGNTEAFF

size: NA
length: 14
J: TRBJ2-4
V: TRBV27
D: NA
DNA: TGTGCCAGCAGTTTTGAGGCAGGGCGAAACATTCAGTACTTC
CDR3: CASSFEAGRNIQYF

size: NA
length: 13
J: TRBJ2-2
V: TRBV2
D: NA
DNA: TGTGCCAGCAGTGCCCCGAACACCGGGGAGCTGTTTTTT
CDR3: CASSAPNTGELFF

size: NA
length: 12
J: TRBJ2-2
V: TRBV10-1
D: NA
DNA: TGCGCCAGCAGCAGGGATTCCGGGGAGCTGTTTTTT
CDR3: CASSRDSGELFF

size: NA
length: 17
J: TRBJ2-1
V: TRBV19
D: NA
DNA: TGTGCCAGTAGTATTCGCAGGGATCCCAGCTCCTACAATGAGCAGTTCTTC
CDR3: CASSIRRDPSSYNEQFF

size: NA
length: 14
J: TRBJ2-3
V: TRBV27
D: NA
DNA: TGTGCCACCCCTCGACAGGAAGGCACAGATACGCAGTATTTT
CDR3: CATPRQEGTDTQYF

size: NA
length: 16
J: TRBJ2-1
V: TRBV30
D: NA
DNA: TGTGCCTGGAGTACCCGAGGAAGGGTGGATGGTAATGAGCAGTTCTTC
CDR3: CAWSTRGRVDGNEQFF

size: NA
length: 14
J: TRBJ1-5
V: TRBV19
D: NA
DNA: TGTGCCAGTAGTATCGATCGGAGCAATCAGCCCCAGCATTTT
CDR3: CASSIDRSNQPQHF

size: NA
length: 15
J: TRBJ2-1
V: TRBV9
D: TRBD1
DNA: TGTGCCAGCAGCGCCACCGGGACAGGGAGGAATGAGCAGTTCTTC
CDR3: CASSATGTGRNEQFF

size: NA
length: 17
J: TRBJ1-6
V: TRBV19
D: NA
DNA: TGTGCCAGTAGTATCAGCGGTAGGGGGGTGAGGAATTCACCCCTCCACTTT
CDR3: CASSISGRGVRNSPLHF

size: NA
length: 14
J: TRBJ2-5
V: TRBV5-1
D: TRBD1
DNA: TGCGCCAGCAGCGCCGGGACAGGGAGAGAGACCCAGTACTTC
CDR3: CASSAGTGRETQYF

size: NA
length: 14
J: TRBJ1-2
V: TRBV6-1
D: NA
DNA: TGTGCCAGCAGTCCGGGACCCCATGACCATGGCTACACCTTC
CDR3: CASSPGPHDHGYTF

size: NA
length: 14
J: TRBJ2-2
V: TRBV5-1
D: NA
DNA: TGCGCCAGCAGCTTGGACAGGAGCCAGGGGGAGCTGTTTTTT
CDR3: CASSLDRSQGELFF

size: NA
length: 16
J: TRBJ2-2
V: TRBV2
D: NA
DNA: TGTGCCAGCAGTTTCGACAGAAAAAAGAACACCGGGGAGCTGTTTTTT
CDR3: CASSFDRKKNTGELFF

size: NA
length: 14
J: TRBJ2-7
V: TRBV6-1
D: NA
DNA: TGTGCCAGCAGTGTTGAGCGGAGCTCCTACGAGCAGTACTTC
CDR3: CASSVERSSYEQYF

size: NA
length: 15
J: TRBJ2-7
V: TRBV7-3
D: NA
DNA: TGTGCCAGCAGCTTAACGGGAGGGACAGCCTACGAGCAGTACTTC
CDR3: CASSLTGGTAYEQYF

size: NA
length: 15
J: TRBJ2-1
V: TRBV11-2
D: TRBD2
DNA: TGTGCCAGCAGCCCGGGACTAGCGGGAGTTAATGAGCAGTTCTTC
CDR3: CASSPGLAGVNEQFF

size: NA
length: 15
J: TRBJ1-1
V: TRBV18
D: TRBD1
DNA: TGTGCCAGCTCACCGGGGACAGGGTTGAACACTGAAGCTTTCTTT
CDR3: CASSPGTGLNTEAFF

size: NA
length: 14
J: TRBJ2-2
V: TRBV4-2
D: TRBD1
DNA: TGTGCCAGCAGGTTCGGGACAGGGAGTGGGGAGCTGTTTTTT
CDR3: CASRFGTGSGELFF

size: NA
length: 14
J: TRBJ2-7
V: TRBV19
D: NA
DNA: TGTGCCAGTAGTATAGCCCCCCAAGCCTACGAGCAGTACTTC
CDR3: CASSIAPQAYEQYF

size: NA
length: 17
J: TRBJ2-3
V: TRBV18
D: TRBD2
DNA: TGTGCCAGCTCACCACTAGCGGGAGGGTTTGCCACAGATACGCAGTATTTT
CDR3: CASSPLAGGFATDTQYF

size: NA
length: 14
J: TRBJ1-5
V: TRBV28
D: TRBD1
DNA: TGTGCCAGCAATACAGGGGGAAGCAATCAGCCCCAGCATTTT
CDR3: CASNTGGSNQPQHF

size: NA
length: 14
J: TRBJ1-2
V: TRBV19
D: NA
DNA: TGTGCCAGTAGTACCGACAGGAGGGCCTGGGGCTACACCTTC
CDR3: CASSTDRRAWGYTF

size: NA
length: 15
J: TRBJ1-6
V: TRBV5-1
D: TRBD1
DNA: TGCGCCAGCAGCTTAGCCGGGACAGGGGGTTCACCCCTCCACTTT
CDR3: CASSLAGTGGSPLHF

size: NA
length: 13
J: TRBJ1-6
V: TRBV18
D: TRBD1
DNA: TGTGCCAGCGCAGGGGGACTGGATTCACCCCTCCACTTT
CDR3: CASAGGLDSPLHF

size: NA
length: 15
J: TRBJ2-3
V: TRBV21-1
D: NA
DNA: TGTGCCAGCAGTCACGGGGGACTAGCTCCAGATACGCAGTATTTT
CDR3: CASSHGGLAPDTQYF

size: NA
length: 14
J: TRBJ1-5
V: TRBV19
D: NA
DNA: TGTGCCAGTAGTATAGGATATAGCAATCAGCCCCAGCATTTT
CDR3: CASSIGYSNQPQHF

size: NA
length: 13
J: TRBJ2-5
V: TRBV7-7
D: NA
DNA: TGTGCCAGCAGCCCCGGACTTCAAGAGACCCAGTACTTC
CDR3: CASSPGLQETQYF

size: NA
length: 14
J: TRBJ2-7
V: TRBV5-1
D: NA
DNA: TGCGCCAGCAGCTTAGGAGGGGGCAACGACGAGCAGTACTTC
CDR3: CASSLGGGNDEQYF

size: NA
length: 15
J: TRBJ1-2
V: TRBV5-4
D: NA
DNA: TGTGCCAGCCGCCCCCCCGGGCTGCAACTATGGAGCTACACCTTC
CDR3: CASRPPGLQLWSYTF

size: NA
length: 12
J: TRBJ2-5
V: TRBV7-2
D: NA
DNA: TGTGCCAGCAGCTTAGGAGAGTGGACCCAGTACTTC
CDR3: CASSLGEWTQYF

size: NA
length: 14
J: TRBJ2-5
V: TRBV5-6
D: NA
DNA: TGTGCCAGCAGCTCCGTCGGGGTTGGAGAGACCCAGTACTTC
CDR3: CASSSVGVGETQYF

size: NA
length: 14
J: TRBJ1-1
V: TRBV7-9
D: TRBD1
DNA: TGTGCCAGCAGCCTACAGGGGGTGAACACTGAAGCTTTCTTT
CDR3: CASSLQGVNTEAFF

size: many
length: 15
J: TRBJ2-5
V: TRBV27
D: NA
DNA: TGTGCCAGCAGACCCAGGACGGAGTACCAAGAGACCCAGTACTTC
CDR3: CASRPRTEYQETQYF

size: once
length: 19
J: TRBJ2-3
V: TRBV30
D: TRBD2
DNA: TGTGCCTGGGTTCCCCCGGGACAGCTAGCGGGAAACGGGGCAGATACGCAGTATTTT
CDR3: CAWVPPGQLAGNGADTQYF

size: NA
length: 13
J: TRBJ1-2
V: TRBV5-6
D: TRBD1
DNA: TGTGCCAGCAGCCTCGACAGGGGAGTTGGCTACACCTTC
CDR3: CASSLDRGVGYTF

size: NA
length: 12
J: TRBJ2-2
V: TRBV30
D: NA
DNA: TGTGCCTGGAGTACTTTCACCGGGGAGCTGTTTTTT
CDR3: CAWSTFTGELFF

size: NA
length: 13
J: TRBJ2-7
V: TRBV25-1
D: NA
DNA: TGTGCCAGCAGAGTCACACAGGGCTACGAGCAGTACTTC
CDR3: CASRVTQGYEQYF

size: NA
length: 13
J: TRBJ1-2
V: TRBV7-9
D: NA
DNA: TGTGCCAGCAGCTTAGAGCCAGACTATGGCTACACCTTC
CDR3: CASSLEPDYGYTF